The text below deals with one TCR beta chain. This specimen comes from a study of tumor-infiltrating lymphocytes in localized non-small cell lung cancer. V gave up 5 bases and J gave up 0 bases, with 8 bases separating them. The length of the CDR3 is 13 residues. Germline CDR1 SGHTS, CDR2 YDEGEE. The method was immunoSEQ multiplex PCR; TCRdb's version includes in-frame clones alone and lacks a portion of them. This sample has approximately 4,000 clones, with 79% found just once. The gene calls are TRBV5-8 and TRBJ1-1; D not certain. This TCR derives from a human donor with non-small cell lung cancer. Sequencing was performed on uninvolved lung tissue not adjacent to the tumor. CDR3 bases: TGTGCCAGCAGTCAAGTCTTGAACACTGAAGCTTTCTTT. It yields the protein CASSQVLNTEAFF.